This T cell receptor (beta chain) was retrieved from a study of cytomegalovirus exposure and HLA in healthy donors. Study outcomes and limitations: Immune exposure information comprised only CMV serostatus. Among TCR beta chains, those listed as cytomegalovirus-associated numbered some 160. Rarity characterized most TCR sequences, yet some public TCRs appeared in many donors.

This CDR3 contains 18 residues. Germline V gene sequence: CDR1 SGDLS, CDR2 YYNGEE. Trimming cost V 5 bases and J 2 bases; bases outside gene matches: 13. In the case of this clone: The antigen is not known.

Use of 60 Vbeta and 13 Jbeta primers characterized the PCR. Here immunoSEQ multiplex PCR was the method, and the copy in TCRdb shows in-frame clones only, minus some. The profile shows tens of thousands of clones, approximately 78% of them singletons. The chain carries TRBV9 and TRBJ2-3; 11 bases line up with TRBD2. This receptor was taken from a man in his forties in good health and CMV-seronegative. Specimen: PBMCs. CDR3 bases: TGTGCCAGCAGTCCGAGGTGGGGGACTAGCGGCAACACAGATACGCAGTATTTT. It codes for CASSPRWGTSGNTDTQYF.